This T cell receptor (beta chain) was found in a study of shared clonotypes between healthy human individuals. General study results and limits: For sorted subsets, rarefaction showed incomplete sequencing despite large depth. How much donors shared clonotypes was expected to be affected by sequencing depth.

With respect to this clone: Its target is not known.

The protocol was immunoSEQ multiplex PCR, while the TCRdb copy is restricted to in-frame clones and leaves out a portion. The sample includes roughly 1,500,000 clones, approximately 98% of them seen just once. Germline V gene sequence: CDR1 SGDLS, CDR2 YYNGEE. V was cut by 1 base and J by 7 bases, with 12 bases left in between. The CDR3 length is 14 residues. This clonotype was sampled from a man under 40 in good health. This chain connects TRBV9 to TRBJ2-1; TRBD2 is a possible D gene (5 bases). The sample was naive CD4+ T cells sorted from blood. Indicated subset: CD45RA+ positively selected. The CDR3 DNA is TGTGCCAGCAGCGTACTTCCGGGATCAAATGAGCAGTTCTTC. Translation gives CASSVLPGSNEQFF.